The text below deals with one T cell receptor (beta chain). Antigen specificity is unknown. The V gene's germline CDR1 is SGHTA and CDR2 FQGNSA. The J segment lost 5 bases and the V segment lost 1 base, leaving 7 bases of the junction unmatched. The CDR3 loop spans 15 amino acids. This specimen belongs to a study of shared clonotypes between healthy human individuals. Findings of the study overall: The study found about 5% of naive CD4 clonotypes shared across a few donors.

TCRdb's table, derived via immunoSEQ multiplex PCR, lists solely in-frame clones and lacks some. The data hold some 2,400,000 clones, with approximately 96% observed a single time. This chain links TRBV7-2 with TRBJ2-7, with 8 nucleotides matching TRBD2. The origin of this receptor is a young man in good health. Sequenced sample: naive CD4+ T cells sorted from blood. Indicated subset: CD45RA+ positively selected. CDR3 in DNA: TGTGCCAGCAGCTTAGGAGGGACTAGTAAGAACGAGCAGTACTTC. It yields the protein CASSLGGTSKNEQYF.